These 22 T cell receptor beta chains share one sample of origin, sequenced in a study of cytotoxic CD8 clonotypes in ibrutinib-treated CLL. Method: immunoSEQ multiplex PCR; TCRdb's copy keeps in-frame clones and lacks some. The sample lists around 25,000 clones, around 69% occurring once. The specimen was PBMCs, collected at disease progression, from a patient treated with ibrutinib. The receptors originated from a human donor with chronic lymphocytic leukemia.

This clone was observed once. The chain employs TRBV10-3 and TRBJ2-7; tentatively, D is TRBD1 (5 bases). Deletions cut 11 bases from V and 0 bases from J, with 11 bases between. CDR3 length: 12 residues. Looked up from germline, CDR1 is ENHRY and CDR2 is SYGVKD. CDR3 DNA: TGTGCCTCCAGGGCCAGCTCCTACGAGCAGTACTTC. This sequence encodes CASRASSYEQYF.

The V call is TRBV14, the J call TRBJ2-1; a weak D match, TRBD2 (6 bases). Looked up from germline, CDR1 is SGHDN and CDR2 is FVKESK. V was shortened by 4 bases and J by 10 bases, with 11 bases between the two germline ends. CDR3 length: 12 residues. Here the CDR3 DNA reads TGTGCCAGCAGCCGGGGAGGCCCGGAGCAGTTCTTC. This translates into CASSRGGPEQFF.

The chain carries TRBV7-2 and TRBJ1-6; D gene ambiguous. The CDR3 runs to 16 residues. Germline-derived CDR1 and CDR2 are SGHTA and FQGNSA. Trimming took 6 bases from V and 14 from J, leaving 26 bases between them. The DNA for the CDR3 is TGTGCCAGCAGAATCCACTTCTCGCAGCCTCGAGCGGCCCTCCACTTT. This sequence encodes CASRIHFSQPRAALHF.

The chain uses TRBV5-6 and TRBJ1-2, with a tentative D call TRBD1 (6 bases). The V gene's germline CDR1 is SGHDT and CDR2 YYEEEE. Trimming removed 5 bases at V and 2 bases at J, with 25 bases between. This CDR3 is built from 18 residues. CDR3 residues: CASSYGGTHGYWNYGYTF. As DNA, the CDR3 is TGTGCCAGCAGTTACGGCGGGACACATGGTTATTGGAACTATGGCTACACCTTC.

Here the CDR3 DNA reads TGCAGCGTTGAGAGGAATGAGCAGTTCTTC. This encodes CSVERNEQFF. The chain employs TRBV29-1 and TRBJ2-1, with D hard to call. Germline V gives CDR1 SQVTM, CDR2 ANQGSEA. With 3 bases removed from V and 7 bases from J, the gap between germline ends came to 4 bases. This CDR3 has 10 residues.

V is TRBV4-3 and J is TRBJ2-7; TRBD1 might be the D (7 bases). Trimming left V 3 bases short and J 5 bases short, with 14 bases between. CDR1 and CDR2 from the germline V gene are LGHNA and YSLEER. The CDR3 sequence is 14 residues long. The CDR3 coding sequence is TGCGCCAGCAGCCAGTACAGGGGAGGAGACGAGCAGTACTTC. This gives the protein CASSQYRGGDEQYF.

The chain joins TRBV25-1 to TRBJ1-1, with 8 nucleotides matching TRBD1. J lost 0 bases, V lost 8 bases, and 5 bases had no gene match. Germline CDR1 is MGHDK and CDR2 is SYGVNS. The CDR3 is 14 amino acids. The CDR3 DNA reads TGTGCCAGCGGATGGACAGGGATGAACACTGAAGCTTTCTTT. Protein product: CASGWTGMNTEAFF.

This clone was counted once. This sequence joins TRBV7-6 and TRBJ2-1, with 8 bases aligning to TRBD2. Trimming removed 5 bases from V and 6 bases from J; junction bases left unmatched: 6. The CDR3 totals 14 residues. Germline CDR1 SGHVS, CDR2 FNYEAQ. The CDR3 here is CASSPSGGVNEQFF. CDR3 coding DNA: TGTGCCAGCAGCCCGAGCGGGGGCGTCAATGAGCAGTTCTTC.

The rearrangement uses TRBV7-3 and TRBJ2-3; possibly TRBD2 for D (6 bases). The length of the CDR3 is 15 residues. The germline V and J ends were trimmed by 5 bases and 2 bases, with 14 bases remaining between them. Germline V gene sequence: CDR1 SGHTA, CDR2 FQGTGA. The CDR3 region has the DNA TGTGCCAGCAGCCCGGGACTCACGTCCACAGATACGCAGTATTTT. Its translation: CASSPGLTSTDTQYF.

This chain connects TRBV19 to TRBJ1-2, with 7 positions matching TRBD1. V lost 6 bases and J lost 8; bases outside the gene matches: 6. Germline CDR1 and CDR2: LNHDA and SQIVND (reference sequence). The CDR3 has 12 residues. The CDR3 nucleotides read TGTGCCAGTAGGACAGGGAGTTACGGCTACACCTTC. Encoded protein: CASRTGSYGYTF.

The chain links TRBV25-1 to TRBJ1-2; 8 positions agree with TRBD1. Germline V gene sequence: CDR1 MGHDK, CDR2 SYGVNS. There are 16 residues in the CDR3. V was clipped by 1 base and J by 4 bases; unmatched bases: 8. In DNA, the CDR3 is TGTGCCAGCAGTGAATTCCCCGACAGGGGCTCCTATGGCTACACCTTC. Translating gives CASSEFPDRGSYGYTF.

The CDR3 sequence: CATSRGGELYEQYF. In nucleotides, the CDR3 is TGTGCCACCAGCAGAGGGGGGGAACTCTACGAGCAGTACTTC. The chain combines TRBV15 with TRBJ2-7, with TRBD2 as a possible D gene (6 bases). Deletions cut 1 base from V and 3 bases from J, with 10 bases between. The CDR3 is made up of 14 amino acids. Germline V gives CDR1 LNHNV, CDR2 YYDKDF (reference sequence).

The chain recombines TRBV30 with TRBJ1-4, with D possibly TRBD1 on 6 matching bases. Germline V gene sequence: CDR1 GTSNPN, CDR2 SVGIG (reference sequence). The CDR3 spans 15 residues. Trimming removed 2 bases at V and 8 bases at J, with 18 bases between. The CDR3 region has the DNA TGTGCCTGGAGTTTCTACAGGGCCACGCGGGAAAAACTGTTTTTT. Amino acid sequence: CAWSFYRATREKLFF.

This clone was recorded a few times. The chain is built from TRBV9 and TRBJ1-5, with D perhaps matching TRBD1 (6 bases). Trimming took 4 bases from V and 7 from J, leaving 15 bases between them. The germline gives CDR1 SGDLS, CDR2 YYNGEE. The length of the CDR3 is 14 residues. The CDR3 coding sequence is TGTGCCAGCAGCAAAGGTGGGGGCGGACAGCCCCAGCATTTT. Amino acids: CASSKGGGGQPQHF.

The chain combines TRBV4-3 with TRBJ2-2, with TRBD2 identical over 7 bases. J was trimmed by 5 bases and V by 4 bases; bases with no gene match: 7. CDR1 is LGHNA and CDR2 is YSLEER in the germline V gene. The CDR3 extends over 15 amino acids. The DNA of the CDR3 is TGCGCCAGCAGCCTAAGGGCGGGGGAGACCGGGGAGCTGTTTTTT. It is translated as CASSLRAGETGELFF.

J is TRBJ1-1 and V is TRBV11-1; D not resolved. The CDR3 has 16 amino acids. V dropped 5 bases and J dropped 6 bases, with 22 bases sitting between them. In germline, CDR1 is SGHAT, CDR2 FQDESV (reference sequence). The CDR3 DNA reads as TGTGCCAGCAGCCCTACCCCGGTGGCAGCACTACCTGAAGCTTTCTTT. Translation gives CASSPTPVAALPEAFF.

V and J are TRBV4-1 and TRBJ2-1, with D possibly TRBD1 on 6 matching bases. V gave up 3 bases and J gave up 0 bases, with 9 bases separating them. Germline loops: CDR1 MGHRA, CDR2 YSYEKL. The CDR3 runs to 15 residues. The CDR3 here is CASSQGADSYNEQFF. In nucleotides, the CDR3 is TGCGCCAGCAGCCAGGGGGCAGACTCCTACAATGAGCAGTTCTTC.

The genes are TRBV4-2 and TRBJ2-7, with D perhaps TRBD2 (6 bases). The CDR3 spans 15 residues. CDR1 and CDR2 from the germline V gene are LGHNA and YNFKEQ. Trimming shortened V by 4 bases and J by 1 base, and 14 bases separated the two germline ends. The CDR3 spells CASSPTAGSSYEQYF. The CDR3 DNA follows: TGTGCCAGCAGCCCGACGGCGGGGTCTTCCTACGAGCAGTACTTC.

The chain has TRBV6-4 and TRBJ2-6; D call uncertain. The CDR3 is made up of 16 amino acids. Germline loops: CDR1 MRHNA, CDR2 SNTAGT. Trimming left V 3 bases short and J 2 bases short, with 11 bases between. CDR3: CASSEKGFAGANVLTF. CDR3 sequence (DNA): TGTGCCAGCAGTGAGAAGGGTTTTGCTGGGGCCAACGTCCTGACTTTC.

The chain is built from TRBV2 and TRBJ2-3; D may match TRBD1 or TRBD2 (5 bases each). CDR1 is SNHLY, CDR2 FYNNEI, per germline. This CDR3 is 13 amino acids long. V was cut by 7 bases and J by 6 bases, with 14 bases left in between. The CDR3 DNA sequence: TGTGCCAGCATTCGGGGCTTCCGGGATACGCAGTATTTT. This sequence encodes CASIRGFRDTQYF.

The CDR3 loop is CATSRDVREQFF. The CDR3 DNA is TGTGCCACCAGCAGAGATGTTCGGGAGCAGTTCTTC. The chain has TRBV15 and TRBJ2-1; D is undetermined. CDR1 is LNHNV and CDR2 is YYDKDF in the germline V gene (reference sequence). CDR3 size: 12 residues. V lost 0 bases and J lost 10, with 7 bases in between.

This clone has only a few counts. The V and J genes are TRBV7-9 and TRBJ1-1; tentatively, D is TRBD1 (6 bases). There are 15 residues in the CDR3. The V end was cut by 5 bases, the J end by 5 bases, with 18 bases between. Germline V gives CDR1 SEHNR, CDR2 FQNEAQ (reference sequence). The CDR3 spells CASSVQGWGQTEAFF. In DNA form, the CDR3 reads TGTGCCAGCAGCGTACAGGGCTGGGGCCAGACTGAAGCTTTCTTT.